These T cell receptor beta chains were read from a single sample in a study of blood T cells in healthy people across ages. TCRdb re-called the 5' RACE reads through MiXCR, storing one row per CDR3 protein. This table has about 1.5 million distinct CDR3 sequences, approximately 42% appearing once. The source material was blood. All receptors come from a young woman in good health. Each CDR3 is given with its conserved first and last residue. D genes are given only for firm matches. The size field is filled for only some rows; it gives once, few, many or a size class.

V gene	D gene	CDR3 length	J gene	clone size	CDR3 DNA	CDR3 protein
TRBV29-1	TRBD1	12	TRBJ1-1	-	TGCAGCGCCCCTACGACAGGGGGAGAAGCTTTCTTT	CSAPTTGGEAFF
TRBV5-6	-	16	TRBJ1-4	-	TGTGCCAGCAGCCGGGCTTGGCTGGGATTTAATGAAAAACTGTTTTTT	CASSRAWLGFNEKLFF
TRBV28	-	16	TRBJ2-7	-	TGTGCCAGCAGTTTATGGGCAGGGTTTGGCCCTAGCGAGCAGTACTTC	CASSLWAGFGPSEQYF
TRBV5-1	-	17	TRBJ2-5	-	TGCGCCAGCAGCTCGAGTTGGGGACGTAGAGGCCAAGAGACCCAGTACTTC	CASSSSWGRRGQETQYF
TRBV6-1	-	14	TRBJ2-7	few	TGTGCCAGCATGGAGCAGGGTATAAACTACGAGCAGTACTTC	CASMEQGINYEQYF
TRBV7-3	-	16	TRBJ2-6	few	TGTGCCAGCAGCTCGGGAGTTTACTCTGGGGCCAACGTCCTGACTTTC	CASSSGVYSGANVLTF
TRBV12-3/TRBV12-4	-	14	TRBJ1-1	-	TGTGCCAGCAGTAACAGGGTAGGGAGCACTGAAGCTTTCTTT	CASSNRVGSTEAFF
TRBV7-6	TRBD2	15	TRBJ2-3	many	TGCGCCAGCAGACGAACTAGCGGGAGCACAGATACGCAGTATTTT	CASRRTSGSTDTQYF
TRBV7-6	TRBD2	15	TRBJ2-1	-	TGTGCCAGCAGCTTAGGCGGGAGCGGGCACAATGAGCAGTTCTTC	CASSLGGSGHNEQFF
TRBV7-9	-	14	TRBJ2-3	few	TGTGCCAGCAGCTTAGAGTTGGTGGCAGATACGCAGTATTTT	CASSLELVADTQYF
TRBV12-3/TRBV12-4	-	12	TRBJ2-1	few	TGTGCCAGCAGTTTTTTATGGGATGAGCAGTTCTTC	CASSFLWDEQFF
TRBV20-1	TRBD2	15	TRBJ2-3	-	TGCAGTGCTAGAGATTTGCGGGAGGGCACAGATACACAGTATTTT	CSARDLREGTDTQYF
TRBV25-1	TRBD1	16	TRBJ2-7	-	TGTGCCAGCAGTGAATGGAGGGGACAGGGTTTTGATGAGCAGTACTTC	CASSEWRGQGFDEQYF
TRBV7-2	-	15	TRBJ2-1	few	TGTGCCAGCAGCTCCGCTAGGCAGGGAAGGAATGAGCAGTTCTTC	CASSSARQGRNEQFF
TRBV20-1	TRBD1	13	TRBJ2-7	few	TGCAGTGCTAGGCCAAGGGACAGGTTCGAGCAGTACTTC	CSARPRDRFEQYF
TRBV27	TRBD2	15	TRBJ2-7	-	TGTGCCAGCAGTGTACTAGCGGGGGTGTACAATGAGCAGTACTTC	CASSVLAGVYNEQYF
TRBV5-5	TRBD1	18	TRBJ1-5	-	TGTGCCAGCAGCTTGGCCCCTAATACAGGGGGCGGCAATCAGCCCCAGCATTTT	CASSLAPNTGGGNQPQHF
TRBV10-3	-	15	TRBJ2-5	-	TGTGCCATCGGGCCCGGGGCAACCTCGCAAGAGACCCAGTACTTC	CAIGPGATSQETQYF
TRBV20-1	-	13	TRBJ1-1	few	TGCAGTGCACCCTCCGGGGGTAAGACTGAAGCTTTCTTT	CSAPSGGKTEAFF
TRBV10-3	-	15	TRBJ1-1	few	TGTGCCATCAGTGATAAAGGTCAGTCTGGCACTGAAGCTTTCTTT	CAISDKGQSGTEAFF
TRBV20-1	-	14	TRBJ2-7	few	TGCAGTGCTAGAGATCGCGAAAGCTCCTACGAGCAGTACTTC	CSARDRESSYEQYF
TRBV6-1	-	17	TRBJ2-7	-	TGTGCCAGCAGTGAAGGGGGTTCTAAGAAGAGGATCTACGAGCAGTACTTC	CASSEGGSKKRIYEQYF
TRBV2	TRBD2	13	TRBJ2-3	-	TGTGTCTCTCTGGCGGGGGGCACAGATACGCAGTATTTT	CVSLAGGTDTQYF
TRBV7-9	TRBD1	14	TRBJ2-1	many	TGTGCCAGCAGTGCCGGGACAGGGTACAATGAGCAGTTCTTC	CASSAGTGYNEQFF
TRBV27	TRBD1	14	TRBJ1-2	-	TGTGCCAGCAGTGGAAAGGGGACAGGGTATGGCTACACCTTC	CASSGKGTGYGYTF
TRBV2	-	16	TRBJ2-5	few	TGTGCCAGCAGTGTGAAATGGGACGGTCCCCAAGAGACCCAGTACTTC	CASSVKWDGPQETQYF
TRBV5-1	-	12	TRBJ1-4	-	TGCGCCAGCAGCTTGCACCGTGAAAAACTGTTTTTT	CASSLHREKLFF
TRBV7-9	-	13	TRBJ1-2	few	TGTGCCAGCAGCTTAGGGCAGCTCGATGGCTACACCTTC	CASSLGQLDGYTF
TRBV3-1	TRBD2	17	TRBJ2-5	few	TGTGCCAGCAGCCAAGATTGGGCTAGCGGGCTGCAAGAGACCCAGTACTTC	CASSQDWASGLQETQYF
TRBV7-3	-	14	TRBJ2-3	few	TGTGCCAGCAGCTACACCCCAGGGCCAGATACGCAGTATTTT	CASSYTPGPDTQYF
TRBV20-1	TRBD2	15	TRBJ2-1	-	TGCAGTGGGAAAGCGCGGGAGGGGGGCTACAGTGAGCAGTTCTTC	CSGKAREGGYSEQFF
TRBV4-1	TRBD2	17	TRBJ2-7	-	TGCGCCAGCAGCCCGGGGGTAGCGGGGGGTACCTACAATGAGCAGTACTTC	CASSPGVAGGTYNEQYF
TRBV29-1	-	13	TRBJ2-5	-	-	CSVARGTQETRYF
TRBV27	-	13	TRBJ1-4	few	TGTGCCAGCAGCCAGGGGTGGAAAGAAAAACTGTTTTTT	CASSQGWKEKLFF
TRBV3-1	TRBD2	19	TRBJ2-3	-	TGTGCCAGCAGCCCATGGGGACTAGCAGAAAACTTAGACACAGATACGCAGTATTTT	CASSPWGLAENLDTDTQYF
TRBV12-3/TRBV12-4	TRBD1	15	TRBJ2-5	few	TGTGCCAGCAGTTTAGGGACAGGTCGAACGAAGACCCAGTACTTC	CASSLGTGRTKTQYF
TRBV5-1	-	14	TRBJ2-7	few	TGCGCCAGCAGCTACAACAGGGCACTCTACGAGCAGTACTTC	CASSYNRALYEQYF
TRBV10-2	TRBD2	15	TRBJ2-7	-	TGCGCCAGCAGTGCAGAACTAGCGGGAGTCTACGAGCAGTACTTC	CASSAELAGVYEQYF
TRBV20-1	-	13	TRBJ1-2	-	TGCAGTGCCCCCAAGACAGGCTTCTATGGCTACACCTTC	CSAPKTGFYGYTF
TRBV29-1	-	13	TRBJ1-1	few	TGCAGCGTTGAAACAGGGATGAACACTGAAGCTTTCTTT	CSVETGMNTEAFF
TRBV10-3	-	12	TRBJ2-7	-	TGTGCCATCAGTGACTCCCCCTACGAGCAGTACTTC	CAISDSPYEQYF
TRBV20-1	TRBD2	14	TRBJ2-7	once	TGCAGTGCTGGACAAGCGGGAGGGCCGTACGAGCAGTACTTC	CSAGQAGGPYEQYF
TRBV7-9	-	12	TRBJ1-5	few	TGTGCCAGCAGCTTGGGGACTCAGCCCCAGCATTTT	CASSLGTQPQHF
TRBV15	-	15	TRBJ2-3	-	TGTGCCACCAGCGGAAAGGTGGTAAACACAGATACGCAGTATTTT	CATSGKVVNTDTQYF
TRBV5-1	-	12	TRBJ2-1	many	TGTGCCAGCAGCGTTAGTGGCAATGAGCAGTTCTTC	CASSVSGNEQFF
TRBV6-1	-	16	TRBJ2-6	few	TGTGCCAGCAGTGACACACAGGGTCCCGGGGCCAACGTCCTGACTTTC	CASSDTQGPGANVLTF
TRBV6-2/TRBV6-3	-	14	TRBJ2-1	-	TGTGCCAGCAGTTACTCGAACCGTTACAATGAGCAGTTCTTC	CASSYSNRYNEQFF
TRBV20-1	-	13	TRBJ2-7	-	TGCAGTGCTAGGACTATCGCCCACAATGAGCAGTACTTC	CSARTIAHNEQYF
TRBV2	-	14	TRBJ2-3	-	TGTGCCAGCAGTGAAGAGCGAGGGGCAGATACGCAGTATTTT	CASSEERGADTQYF